The 18 T cell receptor beta chains given below trace back to one sample, sequenced in a study of OX40 agonist ivuxolimab in advanced cancers. TCRdb's table, derived via immunoSEQ multiplex PCR, lists solely in-frame clones and lacks some. The sample holds about 58,000 clones, roughly four fifths seen once. This specimen consisted of CD4+ or CD8+ T cells sorted from blood, obtained in a trial of the OX40 agonist ivuxolimab. These receptors originate from an adult with an advanced solid tumor such as melanoma, head and neck, liver or kidney cancer.

The chain joins TRBV2 to TRBJ2-5, with 8 positions matching TRBD2. V was clipped by 3 bases and J by 4 bases; unmatched bases: 7. The germline gives CDR1 SNHLY, CDR2 FYNNEI. The length of the CDR3 is 15 residues. The DNA of the CDR3 is TGTGCCAGCAGTGATGGACGGGGGGGCCCAGAGACCCAGTACTTC. Translated: CASSDGRGGPETQYF.

This sequence joins TRBV6-5 and TRBJ2-7, with D possibly called TRBD1 or TRBD2 (5 bases each). CDR3 length equals 13 residues. V lost 3 bases to trimming and J lost 2 bases, with 8 bases between them. Germline V gene data show CDR1 as MNHEY and CDR2 as SVGAGI. Written as DNA, the CDR3 is TGTGCCAGCAGTTATGAGGGGACCTACGAGCAGTACTTC. Translated: CASSYEGTYEQYF.

This rearrangement joins TRBV15 to TRBJ2-5, with 10 nucleotides matching TRBD2. V dropped 0 bases and J dropped 2; count of bases not matched to a gene: 6. The CDR3 is made up of 17 amino acids. Per the germline V gene, CDR1 is LNHNV and CDR2 is YYDKDF (reference sequence). The CDR3: CATSRDLGAGGQETQYF. The CDR3 nucleotides read TGTGCCACCAGCAGAGATCTGGGAGCGGGGGGGCAAGAGACCCAGTACTTC.

The genes are TRBV5-6 and TRBJ2-7; perhaps TRBD1 as D (6 bases). The ends were cut back, 3 bases at V and 4 bases at J, with 11 bases in the middle. The CDR3 is made up of 13 amino acids. Germline-derived CDR1 and CDR2 are SGHDT and YYEEEE. The chain's CDR3 is CASSSQGGYEQYF. The DNA of the CDR3 is TGTGCCAGCAGCTCACAGGGTGGGTACGAGCAGTACTTC. Complete variable domain (other parts from reference TRBV5-6 and TRBJ2-7): DAGVTQSPTHLIKTRGQQVTLRCSPKSGHDTVSWYQQALGQGPQFIFQYYEEEERQRGNFPDRFSGHQFPNYSSELNVNALLLGDSALYLCASSSQGGYEQYFGPGTRLTVT.

The rearrangement joins TRBV29-1 to TRBJ1-5; tentative D call: TRBD1 (5 bases). The germline V and J ends were trimmed by 4 bases and 5 bases, with 9 bases remaining between them. The germline CDR1 and CDR2 sequences are SQVTM and ANQGSEA. The CDR3 has 12 residues. The DNA of the CDR3 is TGCAGCGTTGCGATAGGGGATCAGCCCCAGCATTTT. Its protein product is CSVAIGDQPQHF.

Worth noting for this clone: A read error may produce the germline difference seen at one junction end. This rearrangement joins TRBV7-6 to TRBJ1-3; D gene ambiguous. The CDR3 runs to 15 residues. Germline V gene lookup returns CDR1 SGHVS and CDR2 FNYEAQ. CDR3 nucleotide sequence: TGTGCCAGCAGTTTAGAGTGGGTCCCTGGAAACACCATATATTTT. Its translation: CASSLEWVPGNTIYF.

The V and J genes are TRBV5-1 and TRBJ1-4, with 8 nucleotides matching TRBD1. The CDR3 runs to 16 residues. In germline, CDR1 is SGHRS, CDR2 YFSETQ. V dropped 4 bases and J dropped 5; count of bases not matched to a gene: 10. The CDR3 is CASSPQGAEVNEKLFF. The CDR3 region has the DNA TGCGCCAGCAGCCCCCAGGGGGCGGAAGTAAATGAAAAACTGTTTTTT.

The chain is built from TRBV28 and TRBJ1-4, with a weak D call TRBD1 (5 bases). The V gene lost 3 bases and the J gene lost 7 bases, with 9 bases spanning the gap. The germline V gene has CDR1 MDHEN and CDR2 SYDVKM. The CDR3 spans 13 residues. The CDR3 region has the DNA TGTGCCAGCAGTTTCCTTGGGGCTGAAAAACTGTTTTTT. It is translated as CASSFLGAEKLFF.

The chain employs TRBV18 and TRBJ2-7, with D perhaps TRBD1 (5 bases). Germline CDR1 reads KGHSH; CDR2 reads LQKENI. Trimming removed 8 bases from V and 4 bases from J, with 18 bases in between. This CDR3 region has 14 residues. The CDR3 is CASGPSGQRYEQYF. The CDR3 coding sequence is TGTGCCAGCGGACCCTCCGGACAACGGTACGAGCAGTACTTC.

The V call is TRBV28, the J call TRBJ1-2, with D possibly TRBD1 on 6 matching bases. CDR3 length equals 13 residues. V lost 3 bases and J 8 bases, leaving 13 bases between the germline ends. Germline assignment: CDR1 MDHEN and CDR2 SYDVKM. The CDR3 loop is CASSFGAGVGYTF. The CDR3 DNA is TGTGCCAGCAGTTTCGGGGCAGGGGTCGGCTACACCTTC.

The chain is built from TRBV7-9 and TRBJ1-1; possibly TRBD1 for D (6 bases). The CDR3 contains 14 residues. Trimming took off 8 bases at V and 4 bases at J, with 17 bases between the two ends. The germline gives CDR1 SEHNR, CDR2 FQNEAQ (reference sequence). This CDR3 is CASQPPQGSTEAFF. As DNA, the CDR3 is TGTGCCAGCCAGCCCCCCCAGGGGTCCACTGAAGCTTTCTTT.

V usage is TRBV7-9 and J usage is TRBJ2-1; D might be TRBD2 (5 bases). Germline CDR1 is SEHNR and CDR2 is FQNEAQ (reference sequence). The CDR3 runs to 13 residues. The V gene lost 1 base and the J gene lost 11 bases, with 12 bases spanning the gap. DNA for the CDR3: TGTGCCAGCAGCTTAGTGGCTAGCCGCAAGCAGTTCTTC. This translates into CASSLVASRKQFF. Looking up the rest from reference TRBV7-9 and TRBJ2-1 gives the full variable domain: DTGVSQNPRHKITKRGQNVTFRCDPISEHNRLYWYRQTLGQGPEFLTYFQNEAQLEKSRLLSDRFSAERPKGSFSTLEIQRTEQGDSAMYLCASSLVASRKQFFGPGTRLTVL.

A few counts support this clone. The chain employs TRBV7-2 and TRBJ1-1; TRBD1 might be the D (6 bases). The CDR3 sequence is 13 residues long. V was cut by 3 bases and J by 5 bases, with 10 bases left in between. Germline CDR1 SGHTA, CDR2 FQGNSA. The CDR3 spells CASSLDRRTEAFF. CDR3 nucleotide sequence: TGTGCCAGCAGCTTGGACAGAAGGACTGAAGCTTTCTTT.

V and J are TRBV7-6 and TRBJ2-5, with 7 bases fitting TRBD1. V shed 6 bases, J shed 9 bases, and the junction held 19 bases outside the gene matches. The CDR3 has 16 amino acids. The germline CDR1 and CDR2 sequences are SGHVS and FNYEAQ. The chain's CDR3 is CASSATTGAQSLAQYF. As DNA, the CDR3 is TGTGCCAGCAGTGCTACCACAGGGGCTCAAAGCCTGGCCCAGTACTTC. Full variable domain (remainder filled in from reference TRBV7-6 and TRBJ2-5): GAGVSQSPRYKVTKRGQDVALRCDPISGHVSLYWYRQALGQGPEFLTYFNYEAQQDKSGLPNDRFSAERPEGSISTLTIQRTEQRDSAMYRCASSATTGAQSLAQYFGPGTRLLVL.

This clone was seen only once. The DNA of the CDR3 is TGTGCCAGCAGCTTTTTTGGCAGGGGTTCCGCTGAGCAGTTCTTC. It yields the protein CASSFFGRGSAEQFF. The chain couples TRBV7-9 to TRBJ2-1; D possibly corresponds to TRBD1 (6 bases). Trimming removed 3 bases from V and 9 bases from J, with 18 bases in between. Per germline, CDR1 SEHNR and CDR2 FQNEAQ (reference sequence). This CDR3 has 15 residues.

This chain uses TRBV19 with TRBJ2-4; TRBD2 agrees at 9 bases. The CDR3 totals 16 residues. CDR1 is LNHDA and CDR2 is SQIVND in the germline V gene (reference sequence). The V segment lost 8 bases and the J segment 4 bases; nucleotides outside the gene matches: 12. CDR3 sequence (DNA): TGTGCCAGTGGGGGTAGCGGGGGCCCTGGGAAAAACATTCAGTACTTC. Residues: CASGGSGGPGKNIQYF.

This chain links TRBV2 with TRBJ2-3; D gene uncertain. From germline, CDR1 is SNHLY and CDR2 FYNNEI. The CDR3 is made up of 12 amino acids. Between the trimmed V and J ends, which lost 8 bases and 6 bases, there was a span of 12 bases. CDR3: CASRALGDTQYF. CDR3 bases: TGTGCCAGCCGAGCACTGGGGGATACGCAGTATTTT.

The chain recombines TRBV11-2 with TRBJ1-1; D not certain. The CDR3 extends over 14 amino acids. CDR1 is SGHAT and CDR2 is FQNNGV in the germline V gene. V dropped 5 bases and J dropped 5 bases, with 15 bases sitting between them. The CDR3 loop reads CASSPRPFVTEAFF. As DNA, the CDR3 is TGTGCCAGCAGCCCACGGCCCTTTGTAACTGAAGCTTTCTTT.